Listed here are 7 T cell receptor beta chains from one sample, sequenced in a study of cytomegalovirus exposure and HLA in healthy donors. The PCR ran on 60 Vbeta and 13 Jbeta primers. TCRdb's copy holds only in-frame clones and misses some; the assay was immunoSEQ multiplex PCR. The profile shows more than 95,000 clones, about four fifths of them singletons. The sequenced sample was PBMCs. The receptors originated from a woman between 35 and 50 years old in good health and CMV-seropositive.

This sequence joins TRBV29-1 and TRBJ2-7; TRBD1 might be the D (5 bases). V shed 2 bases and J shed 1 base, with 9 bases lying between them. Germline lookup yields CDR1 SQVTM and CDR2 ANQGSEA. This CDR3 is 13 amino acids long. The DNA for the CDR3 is TGCAGCGTTGAAACAGGAATTTCCTACGAGCAGTACTTC. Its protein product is CSVETGISYEQYF.

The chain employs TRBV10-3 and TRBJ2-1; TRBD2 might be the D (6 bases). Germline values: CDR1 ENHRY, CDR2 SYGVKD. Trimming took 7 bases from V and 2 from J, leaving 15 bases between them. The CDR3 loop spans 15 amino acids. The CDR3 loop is CAITDSREPYNEQFF. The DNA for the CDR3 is TGTGCCATCACTGATAGTCGGGAGCCCTACAATGAGCAGTTCTTC.

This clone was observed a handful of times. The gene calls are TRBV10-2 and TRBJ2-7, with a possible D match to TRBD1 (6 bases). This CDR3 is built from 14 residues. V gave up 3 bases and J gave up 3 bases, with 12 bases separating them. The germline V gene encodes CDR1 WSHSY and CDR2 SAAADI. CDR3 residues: CASSEAAGDYEQYF. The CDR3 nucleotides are TGCGCCAGCAGTGAAGCGGCAGGGGACTACGAGCAGTACTTC.

The CDR3 DNA reads TGTGCCACCAGCAGAGTTTCAGGACAGGACTCTGGAAACACCATATATTTT. Translating gives CATSRVSGQDSGNTIYF. This chain joins TRBV15 and TRBJ1-3; 7 bases agree with TRBD1. Unmatched junction bases numbered 6, after V lost 1 base and J lost 0 bases. Per the germline V gene, CDR1 is LNHNV and CDR2 is YYDKDF (reference sequence). This CDR3 has 17 amino acids.

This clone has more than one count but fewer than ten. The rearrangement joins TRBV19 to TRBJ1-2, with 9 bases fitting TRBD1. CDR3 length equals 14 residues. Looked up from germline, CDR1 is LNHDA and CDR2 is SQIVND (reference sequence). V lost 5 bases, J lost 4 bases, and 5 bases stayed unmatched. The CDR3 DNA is TGTGCCAGTAGTCCAGGACAGGGGATCTATGGCTACACCTTC. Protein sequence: CASSPGQGIYGYTF.

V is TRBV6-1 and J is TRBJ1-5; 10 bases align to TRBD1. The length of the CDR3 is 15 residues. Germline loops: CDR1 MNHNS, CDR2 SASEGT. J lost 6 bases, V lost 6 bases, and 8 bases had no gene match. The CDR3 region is CASRDGQGESQPQHF. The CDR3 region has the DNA TGTGCCAGCAGGGACGGACAGGGGGAAAGTCAGCCCCAGCATTTT.

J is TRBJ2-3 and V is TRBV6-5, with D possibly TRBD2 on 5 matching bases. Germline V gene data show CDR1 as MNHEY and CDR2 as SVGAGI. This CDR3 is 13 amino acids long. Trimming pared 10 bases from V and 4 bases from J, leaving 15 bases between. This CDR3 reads CATRGSVADTQYF. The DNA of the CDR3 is TGTGCCACCCGCGGGTCCGTCGCAGATACGCAGTATTTT.